This entry lists 27 T cell receptor beta chains sequenced from one sample in a study of cytomegalovirus exposure and HLA in healthy donors. The PCR was carried out with 60 Vbeta primers and 13 Jbeta primers. Clones were sequenced by immunoSEQ multiplex PCR, and TCRdb holds only the in-frame ones, with some missing. The data show approximately 190,000 clones, about four fifths seen once. Sequencing input: PBMCs. These receptors all stem from a man aged 40-55 years in good health and CMV-seropositive.

This clone was observed once. The chain has TRBV27 and TRBJ2-7, with TRBD1 matching 8 bases. V dropped 8 bases and J dropped 3; count of bases not matched to a gene: 6. Germline V gene sequence: CDR1 MNHEY, CDR2 SMNVEV (reference sequence). CDR3 length equals 13 residues. The CDR3 is CASGPGTGYEQYF. CDR3 coding DNA: TGTGCCAGCGGCCCCGGGACAGGCTACGAGCAGTACTTC.

This chain joins TRBV28 and TRBJ2-1; 8 positions match TRBD2. The junction had 6 bases not matched to a gene; V was cut back by 5 bases and J by 3 bases. Germline V gives CDR1 MDHEN, CDR2 SYDVKM. The CDR3 extends over 15 amino acids. CDR3 nucleotide sequence: TGTGCCAGCAGTCGTGGGAGCGGGAGCTACAATGAGCAGTTCTTC. Translating gives CASSRGSGSYNEQFF. The entire variable domain, with the rest obtained from reference TRBV28 and TRBJ2-1, is as follows: DVKVTQSSRYLVKRTGEKVFLECVQDMDHENMFWYRQDPGLGLRLIYFSYDVKMKEKGDIPEGYSVSREKKERFSLILESASTNQTSMYLCASSRGSGSYNEQFFGPGTRLTVL.

The rearrangement joins TRBV6-4 to TRBJ1-1, with a weak D call TRBD1 (5 bases). The V end was cut by 6 bases, the J end by 3 bases, with 14 bases between. Germline CDR1 MRHNA, CDR2 SNTAGT. CDR3 length equals 14 residues. CDR3 sequence reads: CASSTGRGDTEAFF. In DNA form, the CDR3 reads TGTGCCAGCAGCACTGGTCGGGGGGACACTGAAGCTTTCTTT.

The chain's CDR3 is CASSIDPKGNEQFF. The DNA of the CDR3 is TGTGCCAGCAGCATAGATCCCAAGGGGAATGAGCAGTTCTTC. The V call is TRBV7-9, the J call TRBJ2-1, with a tentative D call TRBD1 (5 bases). The length of the CDR3 is 14 residues. The V end was cut by 5 bases, the J end by 7 bases, with 15 bases between. CDR1 is SEHNR and CDR2 is FQNEAQ in the germline V gene (reference sequence).

This CDR3 is CASSKGIGTEAFF. CDR3 coding DNA: TGTGCCAGTAGTAAGGGGATTGGGACTGAAGCTTTCTTT. V and J are TRBV19 and TRBJ1-1, with a possible D match to TRBD1 (5 bases). This CDR3 is 13 amino acids long. The germline CDR1 and CDR2 sequences are LNHDA and SQIVND (reference sequence). The V end was cut by 4 bases, the J end by 5 bases, with 11 bases between.

This clone was found a few times. The chain recombines TRBV5-1 with TRBJ1-2; perhaps TRBD1 as D (5 bases). Germline values: CDR1 SGHRS, CDR2 YFSETQ. This CDR3 has 12 amino acids. Trimming removed 0 bases at V and 5 bases at J, with 5 bases between. CDR3 coding DNA: TGCGCCAGCAGCTTGGAGGGGTATGGCTACACCTTC. Its translation: CASSLEGYGYTF.

The rearrangement joins TRBV7-9 to TRBJ1-1; 8 positions agree with TRBD1. The CDR3 is 13 amino acids. V shed 5 bases and J 8 bases; nucleotides not matched to a gene: 7. Looked up from germline, CDR1 is SEHNR and CDR2 is FQNEAQ (reference sequence). The CDR3: CASSGPRDREAFF. As DNA, the CDR3 is TGTGCCAGCAGCGGGCCTAGGGACAGGGAAGCTTTCTTT.

V usage is TRBV5-1 and J usage is TRBJ2-5, with 9 bases that match TRBD2. The CDR3 runs 14 residues. The junction had 6 bases not matched to a gene; V was cut back by 4 bases and J by 5 bases. Germline values: CDR1 SGHRS, CDR2 YFSETQ. The CDR3 region has the DNA TGCGCCAGCAGCCCCTCGGCGGGAGGGGAGACCCAGTACTTC. The encoded protein is CASSPSAGGETQYF.

The rearrangement links TRBV10-3 to TRBJ1-1; D remains unclear. The germline CDR1 and CDR2 sequences are ENHRY and SYGVKD. The CDR3 runs 14 residues. V was shortened by 2 bases and J by 10 bases, with 17 bases between the two germline ends. The CDR3 is CAISEMGGQAGAFF. The CDR3 DNA follows: TGTGCCATCAGTGAGATGGGTGGGCAGGCAGGAGCTTTCTTT.

The chain combines TRBV7-8 with TRBJ1-2; 7 positions match TRBD1. CDR3 length equals 14 residues. Trimming took 4 bases from V and 4 from J; bases not matched to a gene: 6. Germline CDR1 is SGHVS and CDR2 is FQNEAQ. The CDR3 loop is CASSSKQGGYGYTF. CDR3 DNA: TGTGCCAGCAGCTCTAAGCAGGGGGGCTATGGCTACACCTTC.

The chain combines TRBV18 with TRBJ1-2; TRBD1 matches 8 bases. CDR1 and CDR2 (germline): KGHSH, LQKENI. The CDR3 is 15 amino acids. Unmatched junction bases numbered 2, after V lost 2 bases and J lost 0 bases. CDR3 in amino acids: CASSPTTGANYGYTF. The CDR3 DNA reads as TGTGCCAGCTCACCAACGACAGGGGCTAACTATGGCTACACCTTC.

The chain links TRBV29-1 to TRBJ2-5, with 7 bases lining up with TRBD1. The end of the DNA is better explained by TRBJ2-7, so the J call may be wrong. CDR1 and CDR2 (germline): SQVTM, ANQGSEA. CDR3 size: 13 residues. CDR3 loop: CSVGTALIAEQYF. CDR3 sequence (DNA): TGCAGCGTGGGGACAGCACTGATCGCCGAGCAGTACTTC.

The chain links TRBV7-2 to TRBJ2-7; D ambiguous. Trimming took 5 bases from V and 2 from J, leaving 16 bases between them. The CDR3 covers 15 residues. Germline CDR1 reads SGHTA; CDR2 reads FQGNSA. The CDR3 DNA reads as TGTGCCAGCAGCCACCGAGTACCCTTAACCTACGAGCAGTACTTC. Residues: CASSHRVPLTYEQYF.

This clone was detected only once. The V and J genes are TRBV2 and TRBJ2-5; D is undetermined. Germline CDR1 is SNHLY and CDR2 is FYNNEI. V was clipped by 1 base and J by 1 base, with 4 bases between them. The CDR3 sequence is 13 residues long. In nucleotides, the CDR3 is TGTGCCAGCAGTGAAGTGGCCCAAGAGACCCAGTACTTC. Its translation is CASSEVAQETQYF.

The chain links TRBV27 to TRBJ2-7, with D tentatively TRBD1 (7 bases). Germline V gene lookup returns CDR1 MNHEY and CDR2 SMNVEV (reference sequence). V shed 5 bases and J shed 1 base, with 15 bases lying between them. The CDR3 runs 15 residues. The DNA for the CDR3 is TGTGCCAGCAGTCCTTCAGGGGGGACATCCTACGAGCAGTACTTC. Translating gives CASSPSGGTSYEQYF.

The rearrangement joins TRBV9 to TRBJ1-1; D is ambiguous. Trimming cost V 4 bases and J 5 bases, with 18 bases left between them. Germline CDR1 and CDR2: SGDLS and YYNGEE. There are 15 residues in the CDR3. The CDR3 loop reads CASSPNSARRTEAFF. In DNA form, the CDR3 reads TGTGCCAGCAGCCCGAATTCTGCGCGGCGGACTGAAGCTTTCTTT.

In this sample, this clone turned up a few times. The chain uses TRBV5-5 and TRBJ2-5; 10 bases are shared with TRBD1. The ends lost 7 bases at V and 4 bases at J; junction bases unmatched: 7. CDR1 is SGHKS, CDR2 YYEKEE, per germline (reference sequence). The CDR3 extends over 14 amino acids. As DNA, the CDR3 is TGTGCCAGCGTTCCGGGACAGGGGTTAGAGACCCAGTACTTC. Translated, it gives CASVPGQGLETQYF. Using reference TRBV5-5 and TRBJ2-5 for the parts outside the CDR3, the full variable domain is DAGVTQSPTHLIKTRGQQVTLRCSPISGHKSVSWYQQVLGQGPQFIFQYYEKEERGRGNFPDRFSARQFPNYSSELNVNALLLGDSALYLCASVPGQGLETQYFGPGTRLLVL.

This chain's CDR3 is CASSVLAANSRDTQYF. CDR3 coding DNA: TGTGCCAGCAGTGTACTAGCGGCCAACTCGAGGGATACGCAGTATTTT. This chain connects TRBV28 to TRBJ2-3; 8 bases are shared with TRBD2. The junction had 13 bases not matched to a gene; V was cut back by 5 bases and J by 6 bases. This CDR3 is built from 16 residues. The germline V gene encodes CDR1 MDHEN and CDR2 SYDVKM.

This chain connects TRBV7-2 to TRBJ2-1; 11 nucleotides align to TRBD2. Trimming at V came to 2 bases and at J to 7 bases, leaving 4 bases not matched to a gene. CDR3 length: 15 residues. Germline CDR1 SGHTA, CDR2 FQGNSA. CDR3 amino acids: CASSLRTSGLNEQFF. CDR3 nucleotide sequence: TGTGCCAGCAGCTTAAGGACTAGCGGGCTTAATGAGCAGTTCTTC.

V gene TRBV11-2 combines with J gene TRBJ2-7; D uncertain. This CDR3 region has 14 residues. In germline, CDR1 is SGHAT, CDR2 FQNNGV. V was cut by 0 bases and J by 3 bases, with 9 bases left in between. CDR3: CASSLEHIFYEQYF. CDR3 nucleotide sequence: TGTGCCAGCAGCTTAGAACACATTTTCTACGAGCAGTACTTC.

The CDR3 DNA reads TGTGCCAGCAGCTTAGCCTCTAGCGGGAGGACCTACGAGCAGTACTTC. It translates to CASSLASSGRTYEQYF. The J gene is TRBJ2-5, the V gene TRBV7-2, with 11 bases that match TRBD2. The J call may be faulty, since TRBJ2-7 better matches the DNA end. There are 16 residues in the CDR3. From germline, CDR1 is SGHTA and CDR2 FQGNSA.

The chain joins TRBV6-5 to TRBJ1-5, with D maybe TRBD1 (5 bases). Per germline, CDR1 MNHEY and CDR2 SVGAGI. The CDR3 loop spans 12 amino acids. Trimming pared 5 bases from V and 11 bases from J, leaving 13 bases between. The DNA of the CDR3 is TGTGCCAGCAGTGAAGCTCGGGGGGCCCAGCATTTT. It codes for CASSEARGAQHF.

The chain has TRBV29-1 and TRBJ2-7; possibly TRBD2 for D (6 bases). The CDR3 sequence is 11 residues long. Germline CDR1 is SQVTM and CDR2 is ANQGSEA. V gave up 6 bases and J gave up 9 bases, with 15 bases separating them. The CDR3: CSVGGGRGQYF. The CDR3 DNA is TGCAGCGTCGGGGGTGGGCGCGGGCAGTACTTC.

V and J are TRBV28 and TRBJ2-5, with D perhaps matching TRBD2 (6 bases). The germline gives CDR1 MDHEN, CDR2 SYDVKM. CDR3 length: 17 residues. Between the trimmed V and J ends, which lost 1 base and 3 bases, there was a span of 18 bases. CDR3 protein: CASSLSGDSFIKETQYF. In DNA, the CDR3 is TGTGCCAGCAGTTTATCGGGGGACTCTTTCATTAAAGAGACCCAGTACTTC.

This clone was detected only once. This chain links TRBV2 with TRBJ2-1, with 16 nucleotides matching TRBD2. The trim removed 6 bases at V and 4 bases at J, leaving 0 bases unmatched. The CDR3 is 15 residues long. Germline assignment: CDR1 SNHLY and CDR2 FYNNEI. This chain's CDR3 is CASRGLAGGYNEQFF. The CDR3 DNA is TGTGCCAGCAGGGGACTAGCGGGAGGGTACAATGAGCAGTTCTTC.

The V and J genes are TRBV28 and TRBJ2-7, with a possible D match to TRBD1 (6 bases). The CDR3 extends over 15 amino acids. V shed 1 base and J shed 0 bases, with 10 bases lying between them. Germline V gives CDR1 MDHEN, CDR2 SYDVKM. CDR3 sequence: CASSLSQGISYEQYF. The CDR3, as DNA: TGTGCCAGCAGTTTATCGCAGGGGATCTCCTACGAGCAGTACTTC.

J is TRBJ2-5 and V is TRBV21-1; TRBD2, as called in the table, went unchecked against the DNA. TRBV21-1 is a known pseudogene. The CDR3 consists of 17 residues. CDR3 DNA sequence: TGTGCCAGCAGCAAACAAGAAGAGGGACTACCCCTAGAGACCCAGTACTTC. It is translated as CASSKQEEGLPLETQYF.